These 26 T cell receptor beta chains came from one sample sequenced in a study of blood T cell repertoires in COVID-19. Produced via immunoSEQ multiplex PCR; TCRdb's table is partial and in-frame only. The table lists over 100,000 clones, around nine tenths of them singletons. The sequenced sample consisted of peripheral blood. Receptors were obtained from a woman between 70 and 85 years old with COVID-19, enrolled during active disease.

The CDR3 DNA follows: TGTGCCAGCAGCGTAGGACTAGCGGGACCCTACGAGCAGTACTTC. As protein: CASSVGLAGPYEQYF. The rearrangement uses TRBV9 and TRBJ2-7; 11 bases align to TRBD2. The CDR3 consists of 15 residues. CDR1 and CDR2 (germline): SGDLS, YYNGEE. V shed 0 bases and J 2 bases; nucleotides not matched to a gene: 1.

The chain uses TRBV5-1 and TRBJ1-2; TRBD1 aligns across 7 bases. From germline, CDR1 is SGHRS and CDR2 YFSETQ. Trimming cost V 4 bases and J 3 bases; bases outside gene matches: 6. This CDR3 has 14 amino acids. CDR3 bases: TGCGCCAGCAGCCAACAGGGGATAGACTATGGCTACACCTTC. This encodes CASSQQGIDYGYTF.

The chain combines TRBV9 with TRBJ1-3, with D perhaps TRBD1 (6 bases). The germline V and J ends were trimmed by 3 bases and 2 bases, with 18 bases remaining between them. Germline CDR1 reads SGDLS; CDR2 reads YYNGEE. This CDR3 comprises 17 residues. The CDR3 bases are TGTGCCAGCAGCGCCCAGGGAGGGGCAGGGGCTGGAAACACCATATATTTT. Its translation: CASSAQGGAGAGNTIYF.

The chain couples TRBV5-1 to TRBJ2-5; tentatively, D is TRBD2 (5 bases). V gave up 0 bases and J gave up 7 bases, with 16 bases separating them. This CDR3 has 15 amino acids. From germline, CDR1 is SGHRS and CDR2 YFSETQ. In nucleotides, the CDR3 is TGCGCCAGCAGCTTGGGGGCAAGCGGAGGAGTGACCCAGTACTTC. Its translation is CASSLGASGGVTQYF.

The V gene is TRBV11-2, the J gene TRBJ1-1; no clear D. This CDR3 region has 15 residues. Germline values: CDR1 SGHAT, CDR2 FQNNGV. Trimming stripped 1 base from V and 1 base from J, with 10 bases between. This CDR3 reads CASSLGVTWNTEAFF. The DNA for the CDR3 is TGTGCCAGCAGCTTAGGGGTGACTTGGAACACTGAAGCTTTCTTT.

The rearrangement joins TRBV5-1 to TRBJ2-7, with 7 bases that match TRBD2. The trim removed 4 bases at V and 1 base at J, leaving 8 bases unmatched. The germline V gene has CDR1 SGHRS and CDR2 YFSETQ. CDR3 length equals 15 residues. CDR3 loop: CASSPGGGESYEQYF. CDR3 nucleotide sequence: TGCGCCAGCAGCCCCGGCGGGGGTGAATCCTACGAGCAGTACTTC.

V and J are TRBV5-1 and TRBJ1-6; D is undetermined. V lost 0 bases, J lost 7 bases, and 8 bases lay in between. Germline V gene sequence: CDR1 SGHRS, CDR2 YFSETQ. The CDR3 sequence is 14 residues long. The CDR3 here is CASSLGAENSPLHF. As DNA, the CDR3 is TGCGCCAGCAGCTTGGGGGCAGAAAATTCACCCCTCCACTTT.

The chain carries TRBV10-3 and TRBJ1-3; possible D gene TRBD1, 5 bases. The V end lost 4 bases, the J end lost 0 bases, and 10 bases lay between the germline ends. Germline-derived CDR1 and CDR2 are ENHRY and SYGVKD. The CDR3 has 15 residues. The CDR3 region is CAISAGTDSGNTIYF. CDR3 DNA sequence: TGTGCCATCAGTGCCGGGACTGACTCTGGAAACACCATATATTTT.

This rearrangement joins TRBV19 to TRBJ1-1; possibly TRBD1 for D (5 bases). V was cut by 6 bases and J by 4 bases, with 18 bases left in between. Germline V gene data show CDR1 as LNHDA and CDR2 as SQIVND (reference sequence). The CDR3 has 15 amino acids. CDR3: CASSLFRGVSTEAFF. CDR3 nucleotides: TGTGCCAGTAGCCTATTCCGGGGGGTGAGCACTGAAGCTTTCTTT. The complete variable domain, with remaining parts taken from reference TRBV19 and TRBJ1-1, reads DGGITQSPKYLFRKEGQNVTLSCEQNLNHDAMYWYRQDPGQGLRLIYYSQIVNDFQKGDIAEGYSVSREKKESFPLTVTSAQKNPTAFYLCASSLFRGVSTEAFFGQGTRLTVV.

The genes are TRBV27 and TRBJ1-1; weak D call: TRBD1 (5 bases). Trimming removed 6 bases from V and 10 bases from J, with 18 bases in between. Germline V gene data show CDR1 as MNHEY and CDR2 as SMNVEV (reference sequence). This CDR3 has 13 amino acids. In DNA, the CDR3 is TGTGCCAGCAGCCCTGCCCCAGGGTCGGGAGCTTTCTTT. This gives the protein CASSPAPGSGAFF.

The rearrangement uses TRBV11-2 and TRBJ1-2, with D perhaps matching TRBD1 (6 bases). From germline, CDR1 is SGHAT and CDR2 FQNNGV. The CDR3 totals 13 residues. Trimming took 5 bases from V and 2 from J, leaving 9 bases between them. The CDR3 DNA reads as TGTGCCAGCAGCCTCGGACAGAACTATGGCTACACCTTC. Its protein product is CASSLGQNYGYTF.

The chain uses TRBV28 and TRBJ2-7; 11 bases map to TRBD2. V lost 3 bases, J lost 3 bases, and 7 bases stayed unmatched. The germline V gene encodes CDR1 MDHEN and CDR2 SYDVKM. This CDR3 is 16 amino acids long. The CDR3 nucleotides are TGTGCCAGCAGTTTCTCACTAGCGGGGGCGAACTACGAGCAGTACTTC. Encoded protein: CASSFSLAGANYEQYF.

The CDR3 sequence is CASSFRTGGWGTEAFF. CDR3 nucleotides: TGTGCCAGCAGCTTTCGGACAGGGGGCTGGGGCACTGAAGCTTTCTTT. The chain has TRBV7-8 and TRBJ1-1; 11 bases map to TRBD1. Germline lookup yields CDR1 SGHVS and CDR2 FQNEAQ. The trim removed 3 bases at V and 4 bases at J, leaving 7 bases unmatched. The CDR3 runs to 16 residues.

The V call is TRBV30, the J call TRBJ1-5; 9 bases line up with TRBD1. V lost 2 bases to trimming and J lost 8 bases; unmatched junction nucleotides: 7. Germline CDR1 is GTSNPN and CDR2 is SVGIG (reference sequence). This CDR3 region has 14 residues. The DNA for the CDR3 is TGTGCCTGGAGTTTAACAGGGGGCGGTGAGCCCCAGCATTTT. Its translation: CAWSLTGGGEPQHF.

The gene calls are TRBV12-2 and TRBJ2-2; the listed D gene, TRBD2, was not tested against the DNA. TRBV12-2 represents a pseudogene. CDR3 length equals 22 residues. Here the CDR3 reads CASRLCPVASGGSARGTGELFF. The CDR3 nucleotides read TGTGCAAGTCGCTTATGCCCCGTGGCTAGCGGGGGGTCTGCTCGTGGCACCGGGGAGCTGTTTTTT.

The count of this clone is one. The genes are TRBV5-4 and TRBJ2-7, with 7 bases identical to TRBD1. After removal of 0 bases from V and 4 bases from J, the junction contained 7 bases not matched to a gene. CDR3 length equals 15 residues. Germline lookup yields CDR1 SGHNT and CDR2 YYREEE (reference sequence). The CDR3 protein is CASSLVQGVTYEQYF. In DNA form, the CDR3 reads TGTGCCAGCAGCTTGGTTCAGGGGGTGACGTACGAGCAGTACTTC.

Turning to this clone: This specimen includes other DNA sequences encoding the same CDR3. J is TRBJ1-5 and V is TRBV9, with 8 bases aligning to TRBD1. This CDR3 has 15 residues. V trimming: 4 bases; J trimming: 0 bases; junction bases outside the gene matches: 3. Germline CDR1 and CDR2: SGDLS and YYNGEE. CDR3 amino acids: CASSLGQGSNQPQHF. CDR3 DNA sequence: TGTGCCAGCAGCTTAGGACAGGGTAGCAATCAGCCCCAGCATTTT. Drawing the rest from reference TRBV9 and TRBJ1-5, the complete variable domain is DSGVTQTPKHLITATGQRVTLRCSPRSGDLSVYWYQQSLDQGLQFLIQYYNGEERAKGNILERFSAQQFPDLHSELNLSSLELGDSALYFCASSLGQGSNQPQHFGDGTRLSIL.

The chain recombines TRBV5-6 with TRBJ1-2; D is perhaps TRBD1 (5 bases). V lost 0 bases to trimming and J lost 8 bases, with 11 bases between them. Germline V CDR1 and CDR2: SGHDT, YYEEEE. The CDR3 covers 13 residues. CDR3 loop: CASSLVGGEGYTF. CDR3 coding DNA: TGTGCCAGCAGCTTGGTGGGGGGAGAAGGCTACACCTTC.

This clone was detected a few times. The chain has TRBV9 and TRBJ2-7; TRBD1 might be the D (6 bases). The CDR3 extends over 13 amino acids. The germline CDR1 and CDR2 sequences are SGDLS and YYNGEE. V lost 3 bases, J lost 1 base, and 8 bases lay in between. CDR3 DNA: TGTGCCAGCAGCGGGGACACGTCCTACGAGCAGTACTTC. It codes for CASSGDTSYEQYF.

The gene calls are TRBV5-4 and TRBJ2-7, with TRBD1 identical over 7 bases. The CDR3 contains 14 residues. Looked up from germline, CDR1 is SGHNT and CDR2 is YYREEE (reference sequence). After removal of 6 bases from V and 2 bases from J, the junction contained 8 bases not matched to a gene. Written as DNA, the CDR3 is TGTGCCAGCAACCTCGACAGGGCACCCTACGAGCAGTACTTC. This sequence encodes CASNLDRAPYEQYF.

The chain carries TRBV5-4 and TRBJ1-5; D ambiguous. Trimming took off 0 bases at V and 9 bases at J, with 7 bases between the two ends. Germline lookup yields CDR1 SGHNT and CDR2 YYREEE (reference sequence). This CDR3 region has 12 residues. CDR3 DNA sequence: TGTGCCAGCAGCTTGGGGGAGGGGCCCCAGCATTTT. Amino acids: CASSLGEGPQHF.

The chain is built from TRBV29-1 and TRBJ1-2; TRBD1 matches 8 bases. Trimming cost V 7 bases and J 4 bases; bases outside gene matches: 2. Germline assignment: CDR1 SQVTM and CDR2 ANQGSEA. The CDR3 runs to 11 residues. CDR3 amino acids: CSAGQGYGYTF. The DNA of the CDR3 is TGCAGCGCAGGACAGGGCTATGGCTACACCTTC.

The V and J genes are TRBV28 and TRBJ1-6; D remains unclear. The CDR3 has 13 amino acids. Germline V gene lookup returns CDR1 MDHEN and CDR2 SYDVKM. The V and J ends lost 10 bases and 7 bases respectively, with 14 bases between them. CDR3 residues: CAIAGRANSPLHF. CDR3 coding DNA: TGTGCCATAGCCGGGAGGGCCAATTCACCCCTCCACTTT.

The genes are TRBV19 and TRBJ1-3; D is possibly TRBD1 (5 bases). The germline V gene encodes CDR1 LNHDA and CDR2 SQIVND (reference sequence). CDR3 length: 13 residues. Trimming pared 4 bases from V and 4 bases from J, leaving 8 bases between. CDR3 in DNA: TGTGCCAGTAGTACCAGGGCCGGAAACACCATATATTTT. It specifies CASSTRAGNTIYF.

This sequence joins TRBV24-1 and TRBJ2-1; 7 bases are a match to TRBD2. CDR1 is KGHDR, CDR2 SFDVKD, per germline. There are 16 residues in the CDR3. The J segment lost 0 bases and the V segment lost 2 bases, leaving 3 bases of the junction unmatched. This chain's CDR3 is CATSDSGGSSYNEQFF. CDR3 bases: TGTGCCACCAGTGATTCAGGCGGGAGCTCCTACAATGAGCAGTTCTTC.

The CDR3 DNA sequence: TGTGCCATCAGTGAGTCGATCCAGGGGACGAGAGCTGAAGCTTTCTTT. This encodes CAISESIQGTRAEAFF. V is TRBV10-3 and J is TRBJ1-1; D is perhaps TRBD1 (6 bases). Trimming took off 0 bases at V and 6 bases at J, with 17 bases between the two ends. Germline V gives CDR1 ENHRY, CDR2 SYGVKD. The CDR3 sequence is 16 residues long.